This entry is about one T cell receptor (beta chain). These data originate in a study of OX40 agonist ivuxolimab in advanced cancers. Study information: Six ivuxolimab dose levels, 0.01 to 10 mg/kg, were given intravenously every 2 weeks. Among those treated, three patients had partial responses, one with hepatocellular carcinoma and two with cutaneous melanoma.

Sequencing was performed with immunoSEQ multiplex PCR; in TCRdb, only in-frame clones are kept and a portion is missing. This table holds roughly 50,000 clones, approximately 84% found once. V was shortened by 2 bases and J by 1 base, with 13 bases between the two germline ends. The CDR3 loop spans 16 amino acids. This sequence joins TRBV23-1 and TRBJ2-3, with D hard to call. TRBV23-1 is classed as an ORF, of uncertain function. Material: CD4+ or CD8+ T cells sorted from blood, obtained in a trial of the OX40 agonist ivuxolimab. This TCR derives from an adult with an advanced solid tumor such as melanoma, head and neck, liver or kidney cancer. This CDR3 is CASSQRSLLCTDTQYF. The CDR3 DNA reads as TGCGCCAGCAGTCAACGATCGCTTCTTTGCACAGATACGCAGTATTTT.